This record looks at one TCR beta chain sequence and its context. As yet, its antigen is unknown. The sample belongs to a study of vaccination effects on CD4 cells after COVID-19. Overall study findings and caveats: The study found that post-vaccine spike-reactive clones in convalescents were mainly new vaccine-induced clones.

Clones were read by immunoSEQ multiplex PCR, and TCRdb kept only the in-frame ones, dropping some. The top ten hold 33% of the sample, which has tens of thousands of clones, around 67% seen once. Sequencing in the ViraFEST assay came after antigen-specific CD4+ T cells had been expanded with viral peptide pools, which were used to stimulate PBMC. Scientists isolated CD4+ T cells after an approximately 11-day culture period ended. The infection with SARS-CoV-2 (confirmed by PCR) occurred in this person between March and December 2020. J lost 5 bases, V lost 6 bases, and 7 bases had no gene match. The length of the CDR3 is 15 residues. The V gene's germline CDR1 is SGHRS and CDR2 YFSETQ.

The source material was CD4+ T cells from PBMCs cultured with a peptide pool, sampled before COVID-19 vaccination. The sequence was collected from a human donor who had a prior SARS-CoV-2 infection. The chain carries TRBV5-1 and TRBJ1-4, with 10 bases matching TRBD1. CDR3 nucleotide sequence: TGCGCCAGCACTAACCAGGGACAGGGGAATGAAAAACTGTTTTTT. It codes for CASTNQGQGNEKLFF. The full variable domain, in which reference TRBV5-1 and TRBJ1-4 provide the parts outside the CDR3, is KAGVTQTPRYLIKTRGQQVTLSCSPISGHRSVSWYQQTPGQGLQFLFEYFSETQRNKGNFPGRFSGRQFSNSRSEMNVSTLELGDSALYLCASTNQGQGNEKLFFGSGTQLSVL.